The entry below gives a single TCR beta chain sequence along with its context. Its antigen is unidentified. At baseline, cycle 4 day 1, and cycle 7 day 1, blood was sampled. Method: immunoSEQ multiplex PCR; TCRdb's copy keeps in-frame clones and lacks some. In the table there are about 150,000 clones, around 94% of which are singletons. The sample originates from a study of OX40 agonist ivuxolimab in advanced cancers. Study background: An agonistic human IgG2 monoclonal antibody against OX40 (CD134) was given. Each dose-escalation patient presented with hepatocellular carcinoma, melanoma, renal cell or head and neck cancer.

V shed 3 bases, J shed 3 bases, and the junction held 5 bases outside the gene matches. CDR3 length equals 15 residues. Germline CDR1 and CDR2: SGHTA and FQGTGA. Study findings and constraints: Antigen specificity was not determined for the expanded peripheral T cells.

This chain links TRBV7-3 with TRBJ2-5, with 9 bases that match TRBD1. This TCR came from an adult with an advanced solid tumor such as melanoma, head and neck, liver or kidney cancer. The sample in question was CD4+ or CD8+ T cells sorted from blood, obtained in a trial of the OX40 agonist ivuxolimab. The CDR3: CASSLGDRVEETQYF. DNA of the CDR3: TGTGCCAGCAGCTTGGGGGACAGGGTGGAAGAGACCCAGTACTTC.